This T cell receptor beta chain was identified in a study of blood T cell repertoires in COVID-19. Repertoires were generated with immunoSEQ multiplex PCR, while TCRdb's copy carries only in-frame clones and drops some. The sample has about 81,000 clones; 85% to 90% are singletons. From germline, CDR1 is MGHRA and CDR2 YSYEKL. The CDR3 is made up of 15 amino acids. Trimming stripped 1 base from V and 5 bases from J, with 14 bases between. The chain has TRBV4-1 and TRBJ1-2, with a possible D match to TRBD1 (5 bases). The sample taken for sequencing was peripheral blood. This TCR came from a woman older than 75 with active COVID-19. DNA of the CDR3: TGCGCCAGCAGCCAAGCTGGTCAGGGCCTATATGGCTACACCTTC. It encodes CASSQAGQGLYGYTF.